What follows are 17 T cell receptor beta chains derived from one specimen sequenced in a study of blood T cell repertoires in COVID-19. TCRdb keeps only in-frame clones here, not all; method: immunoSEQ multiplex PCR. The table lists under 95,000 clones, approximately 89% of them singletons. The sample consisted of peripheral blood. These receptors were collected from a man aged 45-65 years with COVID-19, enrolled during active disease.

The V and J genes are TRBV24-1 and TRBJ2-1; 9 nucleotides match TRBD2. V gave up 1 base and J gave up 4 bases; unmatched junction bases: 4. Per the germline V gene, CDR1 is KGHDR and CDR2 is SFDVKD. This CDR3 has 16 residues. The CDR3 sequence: CATSDFGSGGYNEQFF. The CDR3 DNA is TGTGCCACCAGTGATTTCGGTAGCGGGGGATACAATGAGCAGTTCTTC.

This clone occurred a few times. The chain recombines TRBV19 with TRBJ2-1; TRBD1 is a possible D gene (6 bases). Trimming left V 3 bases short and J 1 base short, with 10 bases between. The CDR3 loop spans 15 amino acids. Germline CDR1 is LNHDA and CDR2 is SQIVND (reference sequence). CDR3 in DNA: TGTGCCAGTAGTATGGCAGGGGTGTCCTACAATGAGCAGTTCTTC. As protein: CASSMAGVSYNEQFF.

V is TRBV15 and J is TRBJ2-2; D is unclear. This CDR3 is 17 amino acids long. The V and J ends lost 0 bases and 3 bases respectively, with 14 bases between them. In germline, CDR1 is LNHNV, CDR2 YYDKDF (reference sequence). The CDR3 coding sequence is TGTGCCACCAGCAGAGATAGAGCTCCTCCCTACACCGGGGAGCTGTTTTTT. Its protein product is CATSRDRAPPYTGELFF.

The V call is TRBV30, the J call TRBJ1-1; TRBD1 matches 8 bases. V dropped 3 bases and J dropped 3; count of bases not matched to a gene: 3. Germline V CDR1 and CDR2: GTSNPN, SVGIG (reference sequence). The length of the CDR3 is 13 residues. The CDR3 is CAWRDRADTEAFF. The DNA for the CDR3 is TGTGCCTGGAGGGACAGGGCTGACACTGAAGCTTTCTTT. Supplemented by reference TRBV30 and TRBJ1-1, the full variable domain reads SQTIHQWPATLVQPVGSPLSLECTVEGTSNPNLYWYRQAAGRGLQLLFYSVGIGQISSEVPQNLSASRPQDRQFILSSKKLLLSDSGFYLCAWRDRADTEAFFGQGTRLTVV.

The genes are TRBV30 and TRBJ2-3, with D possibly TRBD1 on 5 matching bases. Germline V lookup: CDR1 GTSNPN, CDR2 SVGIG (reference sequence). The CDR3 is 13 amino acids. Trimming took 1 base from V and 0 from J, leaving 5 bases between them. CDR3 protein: CAWSGTSTDTQYF. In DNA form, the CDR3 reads TGTGCCTGGAGTGGGACAAGCACAGATACGCAGTATTTT.

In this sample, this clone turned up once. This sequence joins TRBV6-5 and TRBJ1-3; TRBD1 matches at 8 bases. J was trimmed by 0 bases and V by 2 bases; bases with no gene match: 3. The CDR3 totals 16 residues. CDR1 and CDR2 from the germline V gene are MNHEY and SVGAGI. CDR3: CASSYAGTGSGNTIYF. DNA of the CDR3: TGTGCCAGCAGTTACGCCGGGACAGGCTCTGGAAACACCATATATTTT.

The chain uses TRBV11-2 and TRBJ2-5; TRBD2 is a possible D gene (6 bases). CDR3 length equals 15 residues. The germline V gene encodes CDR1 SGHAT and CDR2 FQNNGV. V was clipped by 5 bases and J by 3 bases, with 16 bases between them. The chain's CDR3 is CASSLSGGIEETQYF. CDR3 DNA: TGTGCCAGCAGCCTAAGTGGGGGGATTGAAGAGACCCAGTACTTC.

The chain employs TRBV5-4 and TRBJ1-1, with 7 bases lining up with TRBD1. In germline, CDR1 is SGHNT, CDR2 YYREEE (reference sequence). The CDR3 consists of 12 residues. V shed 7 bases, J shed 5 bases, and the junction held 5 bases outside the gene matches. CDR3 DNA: TGTGCCAGCCGTACAGGGGAGACTGAAGCTTTCTTT. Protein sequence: CASRTGETEAFF.

The CDR3 DNA sequence: TGTGCCAGTAGTATTAGACAGGGGGCGGGAGAGACCCAGTACTTC. This translates into CASSIRQGAGETQYF. The chain couples TRBV19 to TRBJ2-5; 10 nucleotides match TRBD1. The CDR3 length is 15 residues. Germline V gene data show CDR1 as LNHDA and CDR2 as SQIVND (reference sequence). Unmatched junction bases numbered 5, after V lost 3 bases and J lost 4 bases.

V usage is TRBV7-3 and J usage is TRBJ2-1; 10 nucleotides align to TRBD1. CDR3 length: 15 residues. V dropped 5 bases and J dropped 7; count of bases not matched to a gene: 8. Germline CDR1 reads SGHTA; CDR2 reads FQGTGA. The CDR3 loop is CASSATGTGVNEQFF. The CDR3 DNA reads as TGTGCCAGCAGCGCAACCGGGACAGGGGTGAATGAGCAGTTCTTC.

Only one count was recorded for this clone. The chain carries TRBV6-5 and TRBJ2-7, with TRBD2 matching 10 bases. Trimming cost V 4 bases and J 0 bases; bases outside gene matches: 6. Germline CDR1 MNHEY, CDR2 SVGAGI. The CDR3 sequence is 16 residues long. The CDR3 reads CASSSASGGSSYEQYV. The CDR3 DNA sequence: TGTGCCAGCAGTTCCGCTAGCGGGGGAAGCTCCTACGAGCAGTACGTC.

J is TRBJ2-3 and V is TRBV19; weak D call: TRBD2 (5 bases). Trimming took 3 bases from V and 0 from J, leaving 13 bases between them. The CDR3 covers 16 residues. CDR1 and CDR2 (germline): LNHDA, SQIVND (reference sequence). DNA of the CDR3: TGTGCCAGTAGTATCTCGAGGAGGCCAAGCACAGATACGCAGTATTTT. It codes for CASSISRRPSTDTQYF.

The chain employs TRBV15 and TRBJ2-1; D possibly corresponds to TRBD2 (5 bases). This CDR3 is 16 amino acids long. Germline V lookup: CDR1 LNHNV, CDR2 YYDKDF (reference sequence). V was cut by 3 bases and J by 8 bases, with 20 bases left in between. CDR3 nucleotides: TGTGCCACCAGCAGGGTCCTCGGACTCAAGGCCCATGAGCAGTTCTTC. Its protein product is CATSRVLGLKAHEQFF. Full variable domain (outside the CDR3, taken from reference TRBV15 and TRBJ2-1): DAMVIQNPRYQVTQFGKPVTLSCSQTLNHNVMYWYQQKSSQAPKLLFHYYDKDFNNEADTPDNFQSRRPNTSFCFLDIRSPGLGDTAMYLCATSRVLGLKAHEQFFGPGTRLTVL.

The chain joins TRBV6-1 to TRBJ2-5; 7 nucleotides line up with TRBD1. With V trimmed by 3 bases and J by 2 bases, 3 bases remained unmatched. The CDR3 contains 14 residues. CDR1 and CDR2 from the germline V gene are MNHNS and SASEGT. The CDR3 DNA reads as TGTGCCAGCAGTGAGAGGGGGCAGCAAGAGACCCAGTACTTC. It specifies CASSERGQQETQYF.

This CDR3 is CASSSGGAQETQYF. CDR3 nucleotides: TGTGCCAGCAGTTCAGGGGGCGCACAGGAGACCCAGTACTTC. V gene TRBV5-4 combines with J gene TRBJ2-5; 8 bases are a match to TRBD1. This CDR3 has 14 amino acids. Germline loops: CDR1 SGHNT, CDR2 YYREEE (reference sequence). Trimming cost V 5 bases and J 5 bases; bases outside gene matches: 8.

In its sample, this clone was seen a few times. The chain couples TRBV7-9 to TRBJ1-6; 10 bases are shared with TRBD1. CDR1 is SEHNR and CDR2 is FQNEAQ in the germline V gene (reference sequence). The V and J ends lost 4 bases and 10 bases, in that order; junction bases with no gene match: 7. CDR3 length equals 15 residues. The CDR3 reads CASSSTGTGESPLHF. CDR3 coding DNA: TGTGCCAGCAGCTCTACCGGGACAGGGGAATCACCCCTCCACTTT.

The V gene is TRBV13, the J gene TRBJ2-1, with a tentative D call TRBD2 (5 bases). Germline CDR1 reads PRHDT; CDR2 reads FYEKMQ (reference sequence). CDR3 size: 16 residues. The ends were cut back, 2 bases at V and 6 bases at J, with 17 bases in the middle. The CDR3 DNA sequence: TGTGCCAGCAGCTTATCTACTCACTCAGGAGGCAATGAGCAGTTCTTC. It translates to CASSLSTHSGGNEQFF.